This passage covers 25 T cell receptor beta chains from one sample sequenced in a study of spatial heterogeneity in lung cancer. Time point in this sample: sample taken at primary tumor resection. From tumor, nontumor lung or frozen PBMC, whole RNA was taken unsorted for sequencing. One entry per CDR3 protein, called by TCRdb with MiXCR from the 5' RACE reads. Of over 45,000 distinct CDR3 sequences in the sample, approximately 5% were seen once. Source: PBMCs, taken at surgery. All receptors derive from a male donor with early-stage non-small cell lung cancer.

This clonotype was seen many times. The chain joins TRBV7-2 to TRBJ1-6; tentatively, D is TRBD1 (5 bases). Germline V gene data show CDR1 as SGHTA and CDR2 as FQGNSA. Trimming left V 8 bases short and J 13 bases short, with 15 bases between. The length of the CDR3 is 12 residues. The CDR3 spells CASSWGGSPLHF. In DNA form, the CDR3 reads TGTGCCAGCTCCTGGGGCGGATCGCCCCTCCACTTT.

Many counts were recorded for this clonotype. Compared with germline, one end of the junction differs, possibly owing to a read error. This rearrangement joins TRBV5-1 to TRBJ2-7; 10 positions match TRBD2. CDR3 length: 13 residues. Germline CDR1 reads SGHRS; CDR2 reads YFSETQ. DNA for the CDR3: TGCGTCAGCAGCTGGACTAGCGGCTACGAGCAGTACTTC. Encoded protein: CVSSWTSGYEQYF.

This clonotype was seen ten or more times. The rearrangement links TRBV5-4 to TRBJ1-1, with D uncertain. Germline CDR1 SGHNT, CDR2 YYREEE (reference sequence). V was trimmed by 2 bases and J by 7 bases, leaving 12 bases between them. This CDR3 region has 13 residues. The CDR3 spells CASSLVGSYEAFF. The DNA for the CDR3 is TGTGCCAGCAGCTTAGTGGGAAGCTATGAAGCTTTCTTT.

The sample holds many counts of this clonotype. The chain carries TRBV2 and TRBJ1-1, with a possible D match to TRBD1 (6 bases). The V and J ends lost 6 bases and 6 bases respectively, with 11 bases between them. This CDR3 contains 12 residues. Germline V CDR1 and CDR2: SNHLY, FYNNEI. The CDR3 reads CASSSGAAEAFF. CDR3 bases: TGTGCCAGCAGCTCAGGGGCCGCTGAAGCTTTCTTT.

The chain combines TRBV20-1 with TRBJ2-7; D may correspond to TRBD1 or TRBD2 (5 bases each). CDR1 and CDR2 from the germline V gene are DFQATT and SNEGSKA (reference sequence). V lost 3 bases to trimming and J lost 3 bases, with 9 bases between them. This CDR3 has 12 amino acids. The CDR3 spells CSASGASYEQYF. Written as DNA, the CDR3 is TGCAGTGCTAGCGGGGCGAGCTACGAGCAGTACTTC.

This clonotype was seen at least ten times. V usage is TRBV7-2 and J usage is TRBJ2-2, with TRBD2 matching over 12 bases. V trimming: 5 bases; J trimming: 1 base; junction bases outside the gene matches: 5. Looked up from germline, CDR1 is SGHTA and CDR2 is FQGNSA. This CDR3 has 17 amino acids. Here the CDR3 reads CASSRTSGTLNTGELFF. The CDR3 DNA is TGTGCCAGCAGCCGGACTAGCGGGACCCTGAACACCGGGGAGCTGTTTTTT. Using reference TRBV7-2 and TRBJ2-2 for the parts outside the CDR3, the full variable domain is GAGVSQSPSNKVTEKGKDVELRCDPISGHTALYWYRQSLGQGLEFLIYFQGNSAPDKSGLPSDRFSAERTGGSVSTLTIQRTQQEDSAVYLCASSRTSGTLNTGELFFGEGSRLTVL.

This clonotype was seen many times. The genes are TRBV7-8 and TRBJ1-6; TRBD1 might be the D (5 bases). Germline-derived CDR1 and CDR2 are SGHVS and FQNEAQ. The V gene lost 4 bases and the J gene lost 11 bases, with 15 bases spanning the gap. CDR3 size: 14 residues. The CDR3 DNA is TGTGCCAGCAGCTCCACCGGGGCCGAGACACCCCTCCACTTT. It codes for CASSSTGAETPLHF.

The chain links TRBV20-1 to TRBJ2-5, with 7 bases lining up with TRBD2. The V segment lost 4 bases and the J segment 4 bases; nucleotides outside the gene matches: 6. Germline assignment: CDR1 DFQATT and CDR2 SNEGSKA (reference sequence). This CDR3 spans 13 amino acids. The CDR3 coding sequence is TGCAGTGCTAACCAAGCGGGAACAGAGACCCAGTACTTC. Translation gives CSANQAGTETQYF.

The chain has TRBV7-2 and TRBJ1-1; 10 nucleotides agree with TRBD1. Germline assignment: CDR1 SGHTA and CDR2 FQGNSA. This CDR3 region has 14 residues. Trimming removed 1 base from V and 8 bases from J; junction bases left unmatched: 4. The CDR3 loop reads CASSLGPGQGEAFF. In DNA form, the CDR3 reads TGTGCCAGCAGCTTAGGGCCGGGACAGGGGGAAGCTTTCTTT.

Many counts were recorded for this clonotype. The chain employs TRBV2 and TRBJ1-2; D gene ambiguous. The V end was cut by 2 bases, the J end by 5 bases, with 9 bases between. CDR1 and CDR2 from the germline V gene are SNHLY and FYNNEI. This CDR3 region has 13 residues. CDR3 nucleotides: TGTGCCAGCAGTGAAAGGAGCTCTTATGGCTACACCTTC. Amino acids: CASSERSSYGYTF. The full variable domain, in which reference TRBV2 and TRBJ1-2 provide the parts outside the CDR3, is EPEVTQTPSHQVTQMGQEVILRCVPISNHLYFYWYRQILGQKVEFLVSFYNNEISEKSEIFDDQFSVERPDGSNFTLKIRSTKLEDSAMYFCASSERSSYGYTFGSGTRLTVV.

This clonotype was seen at least ten times. The chain has TRBV4-3 and TRBJ1-2; D is possibly TRBD1 (5 bases). The germline gives CDR1 LGHNA, CDR2 YSLEER. This CDR3 has 15 amino acids. V was shortened by 1 base and J by 3 bases, with 12 bases between the two germline ends. CDR3 nucleotides: TGCGCCAGCAGCCAAGGCCAGGGTGGGCACTATGGCTACACCTTC. This encodes CASSQGQGGHYGYTF.

The sample holds many counts of this clonotype. The V and J genes are TRBV5-1 and TRBJ2-2, with TRBD1 matching 7 bases. The V gene's germline CDR1 is SGHRS and CDR2 YFSETQ. V lost 4 bases, J lost 2 bases, and 11 bases stayed unmatched. The CDR3 totals 17 residues. CDR3 sequence (DNA): TGCGCCAGCAGCCAACTGCCGGGACAGATAAACACCGGGGAGCTGTTTTTT. Encoded protein: CASSQLPGQINTGELFF.

In nucleotides, the CDR3 is TGTGCCACCAGCCCCGCCCCCCGGGACAGCACCGTTAGGAATCAGCCCCAGCATTTT. It codes for CATSPAPRDSTVRNQPQHF. The chain combines TRBV24-1 with TRBJ1-5; 7 positions agree with TRBD1. The CDR3 runs to 19 residues. CDR1 is KGHDR, CDR2 SFDVKD, per germline. After removal of 7 bases from V and 4 bases from J, the junction contained 21 bases not matched to a gene.

The chain has TRBV5-5 and TRBJ2-7, with a weak D call TRBD2 (5 bases). Germline V gene lookup returns CDR1 SGHKS and CDR2 YYEKEE (reference sequence). Between the trimmed V and J ends, which lost 2 bases and 2 bases, there was a span of 11 bases. The CDR3 is 14 amino acids. The chain's CDR3 is CASSFGVNTYEQYF. The CDR3 DNA sequence: TGTGCCAGCAGCTTCGGGGTTAACACCTACGAGCAGTACTTC.

There are many counts of this clonotype. The V call is TRBV19, the J call TRBJ2-5; a possible D gene is TRBD1 (6 bases). The length of the CDR3 is 14 residues. Germline V gene sequence: CDR1 LNHDA, CDR2 SQIVND (reference sequence). V lost 5 bases and J lost 5, with 15 bases in between. The CDR3 DNA follows: TGTGCCAGTAGTCGCCGAGGGGGAGTTGAGACCCAGTACTTC. Protein sequence: CASSRRGGVETQYF.

The chain recombines TRBV3-1 with TRBJ2-2; no clear D. Germline-derived CDR1 and CDR2 are LGHDT and YNNKEL (reference sequence). Trimming took 0 bases from V and 5 from J, leaving 7 bases between them. The CDR3 runs to 14 residues. CDR3 bases: TGTGCCAGCAGCCAAGATTACCGAACCGGGGAGCTGTTTTTT. Protein product: CASSQDYRTGELFF.

This clonotype has at least ten counts. The gene calls are TRBV18 and TRBJ2-7; D gene unclear. The CDR3 loop spans 13 amino acids. Trimming stripped 6 bases from V and 0 bases from J, with 9 bases between. The V gene's germline CDR1 is KGHSH and CDR2 LQKENI. CDR3 region: CASSLVTSYEQYF. The CDR3 DNA follows: TGTGCCAGCTCGCTTGTTACCTCCTACGAGCAGTACTTC.

This clonotype has ten or more counts. The chain employs TRBV20-1 and TRBJ2-1, with D hard to call. Germline V gene sequence: CDR1 DFQATT, CDR2 SNEGSKA (reference sequence). V lost 5 bases and J 5 bases, leaving 10 bases between the germline ends. This CDR3 is built from 12 residues. CDR3 sequence reads: CSAPDQDNEQFF. The CDR3 nucleotides are TGCAGTGCTCCCGACCAGGACAATGAGCAGTTCTTC.

Many counts were recorded for this clonotype. The V call is TRBV4-1, the J call TRBJ2-3; the D is unclear. This CDR3 region has 14 residues. Germline CDR1 is MGHRA and CDR2 is YSYEKL. With 0 bases removed from V and 3 bases from J, the gap between germline ends came to 7 bases. The CDR3 is CASSQEGSTDTQYF. As DNA, the CDR3 is TGCGCCAGCAGCCAAGAAGGATCGACAGATACGCAGTATTTT.

This clonotype came up many times. V gene TRBV5-1 combines with J gene TRBJ2-1; D might be TRBD1 (5 bases). The CDR3 runs 15 residues. V dropped 4 bases and J dropped 10 bases, with 21 bases sitting between them. Germline values: CDR1 SGHRS, CDR2 YFSETQ. The CDR3 reads CASSPDGWGYGEQFF. The DNA for the CDR3 is TGCGCCAGCAGCCCGGACGGGTGGGGCTATGGGGAGCAGTTCTTC.

This clonotype has a count of ten or more. The V gene is TRBV19, the J gene TRBJ1-5; no definite D call. Trimming shortened V by 7 bases and J by 2 bases, and 15 bases separated the two germline ends. The CDR3 has 15 residues. The V gene's germline CDR1 is LNHDA and CDR2 SQIVND (reference sequence). As DNA, the CDR3 is TGTGCCAGTAAGGATGGGCTTCACGGCAATCAGCCCCAGCATTTT. Protein sequence: CASKDGLHGNQPQHF.

This clonotype was found many times. The V and J genes are TRBV27 and TRBJ1-5, with 8 bases that match TRBD1. CDR1 and CDR2 (germline): MNHEY, SMNVEV (reference sequence). The CDR3 runs to 14 residues. With V trimmed by 5 bases and J by 7 bases, 7 bases remained unmatched. As DNA, the CDR3 is TGTGCCAGCAGTCCCCAGGGGGCCAAACAGCCCCAGCATTTT. Protein sequence: CASSPQGAKQPQHF.

This clonotype was detected ten times or more. The chain carries TRBV18 and TRBJ2-1; TRBD2 matches at 14 bases. The germline gives CDR1 KGHSH, CDR2 LQKENI. Losses at the gene ends were 3 bases for V and 10 bases for J; bases not matched to a gene: 5. CDR3 length: 15 residues. The CDR3 sequence is CASSPGLAGDREQFF. The CDR3 DNA follows: TGTGCCAGCTCACCGGGACTAGCGGGAGACAGGGAGCAGTTCTTC.

Ten or more counts support this clonotype. This sequence joins TRBV7-6 and TRBJ2-7, with D possibly TRBD2 on 6 matching bases. There are 15 residues in the CDR3. V was pared by 0 bases and J by 0 bases, with 9 bases between. Per the germline V gene, CDR1 is SGHVS and CDR2 is FNYEAQ. DNA for the CDR3: TGTGCCAGCAGCTTAGCGGGGGGAGGCTCCTACGAGCAGTACTTC. It specifies CASSLAGGGSYEQYF.

The table lists this clonotype with many counts. The genes are TRBV12-3 or TRBV12-4 and TRBJ2-5; D is unclear. V shed 7 bases and J shed 0 bases, with 6 bases lying between them. CDR3 length equals 12 residues. The CDR3 DNA reads TGTGCCAGCAAACAGAACCAAGAGACCCAGTACTTC. This translates into CASKQNQETQYF.